This T cell receptor beta chain is drawn from a study of blood T cell repertoires in COVID-19. As for the study in general: The United States, Italy and Spain provided the acute and convalescent COVID-19 samples.

The CDR3 is 15 residues long. Trimming took 2 bases from V and 10 from J, leaving 15 bases between them. Per the germline V gene, CDR1 is SGHTA and CDR2 is FQGNSA. Authors' data handling: Amplification of reference gene primers was used by the study to estimate nucleated cell counts. The assay was immunoSEQ multiplex PCR, and TCRdb's table has in-frame clones only and misses some. D and trimming come from the DNA, and the V and J calls and clone size come from that table. The table has approximately 320,000 clones, around 90% seen once. What the recovered Cohort 3 donors had was two negative PCRs, clearance, or symptom resolution.

This TCR was recovered from a woman aged 18-29 years who had recovered from COVID-19. The genes are TRBV7-2 and TRBJ1-6; no definite D call. The sequencing input was PBMCs or T cells enriched from blood (not recorded which). CDR3 in DNA: TGTGCCAGCAGCTTATTTGGTCAGGCGGGCTCACCCCTCCACTTT. Translation: CASSLFGQAGSPLHF. The whole variable domain, remainder taken from reference TRBV7-2 and TRBJ1-6, is GAGVSQSPSNKVTEKGKDVELRCDPISGHTALYWYRQSLGQGLEFLIYFQGNSAPDKSGLPSDRFSAERTGGSVSTLTIQRTQQEDSAVYLCASSLFGQAGSPLHFGNGTRLTVT.